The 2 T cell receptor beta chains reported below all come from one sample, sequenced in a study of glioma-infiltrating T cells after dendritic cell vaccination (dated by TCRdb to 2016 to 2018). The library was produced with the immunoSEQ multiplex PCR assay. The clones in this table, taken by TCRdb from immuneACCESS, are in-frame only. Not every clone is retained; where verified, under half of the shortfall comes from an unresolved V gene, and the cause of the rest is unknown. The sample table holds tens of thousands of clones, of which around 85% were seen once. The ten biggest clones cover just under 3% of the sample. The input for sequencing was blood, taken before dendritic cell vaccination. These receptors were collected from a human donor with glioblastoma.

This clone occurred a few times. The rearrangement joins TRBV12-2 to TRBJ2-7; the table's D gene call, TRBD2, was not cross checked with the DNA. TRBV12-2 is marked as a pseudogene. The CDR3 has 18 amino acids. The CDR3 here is CASRTGTTRGPGPYEQYF. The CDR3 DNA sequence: TGTGCAAGTCGCACCGGGACTACTAGGGGACCGGGGCCCTACGAGCAGTACTTC.

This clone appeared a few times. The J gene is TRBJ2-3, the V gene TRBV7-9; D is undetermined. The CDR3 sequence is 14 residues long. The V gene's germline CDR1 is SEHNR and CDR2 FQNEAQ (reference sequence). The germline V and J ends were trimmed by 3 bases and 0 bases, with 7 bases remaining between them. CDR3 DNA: TGTGCCAGCAGCTTTGAACAGAGCACAGATACGCAGTATTTT. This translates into CASSFEQSTDTQYF.